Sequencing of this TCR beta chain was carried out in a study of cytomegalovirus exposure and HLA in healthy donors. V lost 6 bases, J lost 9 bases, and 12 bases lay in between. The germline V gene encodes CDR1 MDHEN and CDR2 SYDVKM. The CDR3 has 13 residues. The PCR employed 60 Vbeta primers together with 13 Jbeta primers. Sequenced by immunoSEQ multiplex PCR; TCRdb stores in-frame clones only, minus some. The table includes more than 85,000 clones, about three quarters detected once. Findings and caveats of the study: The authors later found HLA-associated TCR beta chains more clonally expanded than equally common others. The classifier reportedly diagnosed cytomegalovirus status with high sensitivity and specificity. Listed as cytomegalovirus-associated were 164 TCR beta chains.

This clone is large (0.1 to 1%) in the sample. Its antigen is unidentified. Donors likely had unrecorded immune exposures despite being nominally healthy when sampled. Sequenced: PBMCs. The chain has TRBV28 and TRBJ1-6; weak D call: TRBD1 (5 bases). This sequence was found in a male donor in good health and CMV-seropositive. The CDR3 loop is CASRPTGGSPLHF. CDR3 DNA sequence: TGTGCCAGCAGGCCTACGGGGGGTTCACCCCTCCACTTT.